The clone carrying this TCR beta chain has just a few counts. As yet, its antigen is unknown. This sample is part of a study of T cell repertoires in cytomegalovirus infection. TCRdb redid the calling of the reads with MiXCR, one entry per CDR3 protein. The table shows some 600,000 distinct CDR3 sequences, with approximately 24% occurring only once. General study results and limits: The cumulative frequency of public TCR beta families distinguished individuals who carried CMV together with the relevant HLA. Dominating the ex vivo response were HLA-C-restricted CMV-specific TCR beta clonotypes.

Sequences were obtained from CD8+ T cells from PBMCs. The clonotype originates from a human donor in good health (CMV status not recorded). Some clones in this sample may be carry-over from other donors' samples.

DNA for the CDR3: TGCGCCAGCAGCCAAGAGGTCGTACAGGGGGCGAATCAGCCCCAGCATTTT. It translates to CASSQEVVQGANQPQHF. V usage is TRBV4-1 and J usage is TRBJ1-5; 9 bases fit TRBD1. This CDR3 spans 17 amino acids. The V gene's germline CDR1 is MGHRA and CDR2 YSYEKL. V lost 0 bases and J lost 4; bases outside the gene matches: 7.